The TCR beta chain under discussion was sequenced for a study of vaccination effects on CD4 cells after COVID-19. Comments on this clone: The antigen is not known.

Some clones are missing from TCRdb's copy, which holds only in-frame ones; the method was immunoSEQ multiplex PCR. There are more than 60,000 clones in the sample; around 69% occur only once, and about 2.2% lies in the top ten. Having been cultured for less than 12 days, the cells underwent CD4+ T cell isolation. Vaccination of participants consisted of two doses of either the BNT162b2 or mRNA-1273 vaccine. Half of the medium was exchanged for IL-2 medium on both days 3 and 7. This TCR was sampled from a human donor who received a COVID-19 vaccine. This sample comprised CD4+ T cells from PBMCs cultured without peptide, obtained after COVID-19 vaccination.

The CDR3 DNA reads TGCGCCAGCAGCCGGAACAGGGAGGAAAAACTGTTTTTT. Its protein product is CASSRNREEKLFF. The rearrangement uses TRBV4-3 and TRBJ1-4; TRBD1 is a possible D gene (6 bases). The CDR3 length is 13 residues. V was shortened by 4 bases and J by 8 bases, with 11 bases between the two germline ends. Germline CDR1 reads LGHNA; CDR2 reads YSLEER.